This TCR beta chain emerged from a study of cytomegalovirus exposure and HLA in healthy donors (TCRdb year 2017). About the investigation overall: According to an earlier analysis of a few hundred of the donors, about 180 million T cells yielded 120 million or so unique TCR beta sequences and about 280 Gb of sequence data. In a later genetic analysis, genome-wide SNP genotypes for about 55% of the roughly 700 donors were used, and that subset was treated as a discovery cohort. HLA typing covered class I and class II loci at four-digit resolution. Roughly 300 gigabases of sequencing data and approximately 93 million unique TCR sequences were included in an early release covering 550 to 800 HLA-typed donors. The study profiled the T cell repertoires of hundreds of subjects by immunosequencing and related them to cytomegalovirus serostatus. In addition to the first cohort of 666 subjects, a separate validation cohort of approximately 120 different subjects was used. Donor age, sex, ethnicity and CMV serostatus were compiled together with the repertoire data. The study was designed to test whether signatures of past pathogen exposure could be identified by cataloging public T cell receptors. Because of strong linkage in the cohort, roughly five DR-DQ haplotypes were treated as single units for association and clustering. All discovery cohort repertoires had been generated on a single sequencing platform. The number of donors typed differed by locus, with 629-630 for A, B, C, DRB1 and DQB1, around 520 for DQA1, about 610 for DPA1, and some 470 for DPB1. In the later analysis, no new phenotypic data were used to find candidate immune exposures; instead, reliance was placed on TCR beta sequences and their occurrence across donors. The study combined high-throughput TCR immunosequencing, statistical association of individual TCRs with disease status, and machine learning to predict cytomegalovirus infection status. A later analysis re-analyzed previously published TCR beta repertoires from approximately 700 donors and added high-resolution HLA genotyping to study TCR occurrence patterns. Among about 410 genotyped donors of the cohort, an average of roughly 230,000 unique TCR beta nucleotide sequences was sequenced per donor, of which 15% to 20% were non-productive. The genetic ancestry cluster associated with self-reported Caucasian donors included approximately 85% of the roughly 390 genotyped donors. An earlier analysis of some 500 of the donors applied high-throughput TCR beta sequencing to assess whether each TCR beta V gene segment acted as functional or pseudogenic.

The library was prepared using the immunoSEQ multiplex PCR assay. A mixture of 60 forward primers for TCR Vbeta segments and 13 reverse primers for TCR Jbeta segments was used in the multiplex PCR. The CDR3 region of rearranged TCR beta genes was amplified from genomic DNA with a multiplex PCR assay. The Illumina HiSeq System was used to sequence the amplified TCR beta libraries as 87-base-pair reads. For the original study's pipeline: In a later analysis, roughly 80 million unique TCR beta chains were counted across the 650 to 750 repertoires, and roughly 11 million of these chains were shared by at least two donors. A nearest-neighbor algorithm error-corrected the raw reads and collapsed the reads into unique sequences, merging closely related sequences to remove PCR and sequencing errors. To assign V, D and J gene segments, CDR3 sequences were aligned to IMGT reference sequences. For a sequence to be retained, a match of at least six nucleotides to both a V gene segment and a J gene segment was required. Rearrangements were classified as productive when the CDR3 lacked stop codons and remained in frame with V and J, and all other rearrangements were classified as non-productive. CDR3 was defined by IMGT convention, running from the second conserved V-encoded cysteine to the conserved J-encoded phenylalanine. The earlier analysis of a few hundred of the donors excluded any sequence lacking an unambiguous match to a single V gene segment. An earlier analysis of a few hundred of the donors called V segments functional above 56.7% productive rearrangements and segregating when the between-donor standard deviation exceeded 5%. A statistical classification framework was built for diagnosing cytomegalovirus status from the catalog of TCR beta chain sequences. In a later analysis, V and J genes were assigned by comparing TCR nucleotide sequences against IMGT/GENE-DB human TR gene sequences. In a later analysis, CDR3 sequences and most-parsimonious VDJ recombination scenarios were assigned using the TCRdist pipeline. In a later analysis, each TCR beta chain was defined by its CDR3 amino acid sequence together with its V-gene family, and reads lacking a unique V-gene family were excluded. In a later analysis, around 600 highly shared, low-generation-probability nucleotide sequences were removed to address suspected cross-contamination and a sequencing artifact. For each public chain, a later analysis derived a clonal expansion index from normalized ranks of inferred template counts within each repertoire. Generation probabilities in a later analysis came from a VDJ recombination model fitted to out-of-frame rearrangements, and those results were checked against IGoR. A later analysis scored TCR-TCR, TCR-HLA and TCR-CMV co-occurrence with hypergeometric tests, applying a repertoire-size bias correction to TCR pairs. False discovery rates were estimated in a later analysis by permuting HLA or CMV assignments 20 times. In a later analysis, co-occurring TCRs were grouped using DBSCAN, with TCRdist sequence similarity added in when clustering inside HLA-allele-positive subsets. Repertoires with fewer than 30,000 or more than 120,000 public chains were left out of co-occurrence clustering, as were five repertoires with anomalous nucleotide sharing. TCRdb's version of the immuneACCESS table is confined to in-frame rearrangements and falls short of the full clone set. An unresolved V gene accounts for under half of the shortfall where checked; the remainder is of unknown origin. The V and J calls and the clone size are those of that table, but D and trimming were determined from the DNA. The sample table records under 150,000 clones; about 80% of these occur just once. Of the sample, approximately 1.3% falls within the top ten clones.

Details on this clone: No antigen is known for it. Qualities for individual bases were not recorded, and no much larger clone is one base off.

The germline V end is reduced by 5 bases and the J end by 3 bases; junction bases left unmatched: 7. CDR1 and CDR2 were assigned from the germline V gene as SGHVS and FNYEAQ. Reading from cysteine to phenylalanine, the CDR3 counts 14 amino acids. The CDR3 DNA has 42 bases and is translated from base 1. The cohort was made up of roughly 670 healthy bone marrow donors. At the time of sampling, all cohort members were nominally healthy, though unrecorded immune exposures were likely present. The donor tested CMV seropositive and was one of the 289 seropositive cohort members. Each donor provided a peripheral blood sample, and peripheral blood mononuclear cells were used for TCR beta sequencing. The Qiagen DNeasy Blood Extraction Kit was used to extract genomic DNA from the blood cell samples. Broader findings and caveats from the paper: The earlier analysis of nearly 600 of the donors excluded 15 to 20 rarely observed V segments, including chromosome 9 orphons, because counts were too low. Cytomegalovirus status was reported to be diagnosed by the classifier with high specificity and sensitivity in both the original and validation cohorts. According to a later genetic analysis, donors in an Asian-associated ancestry cluster had fewer N-insertions in productive TCRs than the roughly 670-donor mean. Linkage disequilibrium might explain the correlated functional status among segregating V segments, but an unknown experimental factor could not be excluded. Specific HLA alleles were associated with roughly 16,000 TCR beta sequences at a false discovery rate of 0.05 in a later analysis. In a later genetic analysis, a missense DCLRE1C variant was associated with V-gene and J-gene trimming of TCR beta chains, and the association was replicated in an independent cohort. The authors suggested that the approach could potentially be extended to other disease states and immunological phenotypes. A further reported finding was that TCR beta sequences accurately predicted the HLA-A and HLA-B alleles for most subjects in the first cohort. The study gave a list of about 150 TCR beta chains associated with cytomegalovirus. Immune exposure information for the cohort was limited to CMV serostatus. When HLA alleles, especially DR and DQ, strongly co-occurred, TCR associations were difficult to assign to individual alleles. Three of the identified cytomegalovirus-associated TCR beta chains were confirmed in vitro to be specific for cytomegalovirus antigens. Because HLA typing was unavailable for some donors at each locus, only the typed subset was used in association tests. A later analysis found that TCR association rates varied across HLA loci, with DRB1 alleles showing the most associated TCRs and HLA-C alleles the fewest. In a later analysis, HLA-associated TCR beta chains showed more clonal expansion and lower generation probabilities than non-associated chains that were equally common. Because the 87-base-pair reads could not distinguish some IMGT-functional V segments, including TRBV6-2 and TRBV6-3, those segments were excluded. The cohort was sequenced for TCR beta chains only, and without alpha or paired-chain data the features that could be detected were limited. In an earlier analysis of more than 450 of the donors, most TCR beta V segments were observed in productive rearrangements about 90% or about 30% of the time, broadly matching IMGT annotations. A group of highly shared sequence variants was considered likely to be a technical artifact of the sequencing pipeline. According to a later analysis, parvovirus B19, influenza, CMV and Epstein-Barr virus appeared linked to several top co-occurrence clusters. Presence/absence analyses assumed roughly uniform sequencing depth across donors, an assumption that may not hold. According to a later analysis, most CMV-associated TCR beta chains appeared to be HLA-restricted, and the HLA associations seemed to be driven largely by CMV exposure. Most TCR sequences were seen in very few donors, while some public TCRs were found in many individuals.

The sequenced sample was PBMCs. The V and J segments used are TRBV7-6 and TRBJ2-7, with TRBD1 identical over 7 junction bases. This TCR was recovered from a man aged 25 to 40 in good health and CMV-seropositive. The DNA sequence follows: TGTGCCAGCAGCCCGGGACAGAGAAACTACGAGCAGTACTTC. The translation is CASSPGQRNYEQYF.